Here is one TCR beta chain with its context. This specimen belongs to a study of blood T cell repertoires in COVID-19. Turning to the study itself: Sample material is recorded as cDNA or gDNA derived from T cells, B-cell-depleted T cells, or PBMCs.

Trimming took off 3 bases at V and 0 bases at J, with 20 bases between the two ends. The CDR3 has 19 amino acids. Per the germline V gene, CDR1 is MNHEY and CDR2 is SMNVEV (reference sequence). Under the authors' procedure: Nucleated cell counts were estimated from reference gene primer amplification. Generated by immunoSEQ multiplex PCR, the TCRdb table keeps only in-frame clones and is missing some. V and J calls and clone size come straight from that table; D and trimming were deduced from the DNA. The sample shows under 300,000 clones, about nine tenths of them seen only once. The chain uses TRBV27 and TRBJ1-4, with D possibly being TRBD1 (5 bases). The receptor was isolated from a middle-aged woman with acute COVID-19. The sample taken for sequencing was PBMCs or T cells enriched from blood (not recorded which). The CDR3 loop is CASSLYPAGTYATNEKLFF. The CDR3 coding sequence is TGTGCCAGCAGTTTGTACCCGGCAGGGACTTACGCAACTAATGAAAAACTGTTTTTT.